The 4 T cell receptor beta chains below were found in one sample sequenced in a study of glioma-infiltrating T cells. Amplification of TCR alpha and beta CDR3 regions from RNA used iRepertoire nested multiplex PCR. Each CDR3 protein is one row after TCRdb ran MiXCR on the multiplex PCR reads. The sample lists over 100,000 distinct CDR3 sequences; 20% to 30% were seen once. The sequenced sample consisted of glioma tissue, nonneoplastic brain tissue, or PBMCs (not recorded which). The receptors were sampled from a human donor with low-grade glioma or glioblastoma, undergoing nonglioma brain surgery, or in good health (not recorded which).

This clonotype came up many times. The V and J genes are TRBV28 and TRBJ2-3; 7 positions match TRBD2. CDR1 and CDR2 from the germline V gene are MDHEN and SYDVKM. The length of the CDR3 is 17 residues. The ends lost 2 bases at V and 2 bases at J; junction bases unmatched: 10. In nucleotides, the CDR3 is TGTGCCAGCAGTTTACTAAGACTGGCGGGAGACACAGATACGCAGTATTTT. Its protein is CASSLLRLAGDTDTQYF.

A single count supports this clonotype. The rearrangement joins TRBV6-1 to TRBJ1-1; D not resolved. V was cut by 1 base and J by 11 bases, with 11 bases left in between. The length of the CDR3 is 12 residues. Germline V gives CDR1 MNHNS, CDR2 SASEGT. This chain's CDR3 is CASSEGTSGAFF. The CDR3 bases are TGTGCCAGCAGTGAAGGGACTAGCGGGGCTTTCTTT.

This clonotype has ten or more counts. The chain has TRBV6-1 and TRBJ2-7; TRBD1 might be the D (6 bases). This CDR3 contains 11 residues. Germline assignment: CDR1 MNHNS and CDR2 SASEGT. V was cut by 7 bases and J by 3 bases, with 7 bases left in between. The CDR3 region has the DNA TGTGCCAGCACCAGGGGCTACGAGCAGTACTTC. Amino acids: CASTRGYEQYF.

For the CDR3, the DNA is TGTGCCAGCAGTAACCGGGACAGGCTCATTAGGGCGCAGTACTTC. Amino acids: CASSNRDRLIRAQYF. This chain uses TRBV27 with TRBJ2-7; 8 bases align to TRBD1. Germline CDR1 reads MNHEY; CDR2 reads SMNVEV (reference sequence). V was pared by 5 bases and J by 9 bases, with 15 bases of the junction left unmatched. CDR3 length equals 15 residues.